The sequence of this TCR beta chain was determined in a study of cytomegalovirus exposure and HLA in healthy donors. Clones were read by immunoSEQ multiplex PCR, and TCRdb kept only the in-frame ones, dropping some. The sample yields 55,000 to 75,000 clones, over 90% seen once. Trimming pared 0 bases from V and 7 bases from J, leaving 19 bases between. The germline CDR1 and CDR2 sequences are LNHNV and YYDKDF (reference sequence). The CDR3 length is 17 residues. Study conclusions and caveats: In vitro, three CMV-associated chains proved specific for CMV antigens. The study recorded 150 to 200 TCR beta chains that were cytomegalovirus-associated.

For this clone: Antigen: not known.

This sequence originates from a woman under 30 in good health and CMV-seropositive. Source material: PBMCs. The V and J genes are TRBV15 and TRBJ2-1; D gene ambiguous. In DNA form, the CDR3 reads TGTGCCACCAGCAGAGAATCGAAAACCGGCGGTAGGAATGAGCAGTTCTTC. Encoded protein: CATSRESKTGGRNEQFF.